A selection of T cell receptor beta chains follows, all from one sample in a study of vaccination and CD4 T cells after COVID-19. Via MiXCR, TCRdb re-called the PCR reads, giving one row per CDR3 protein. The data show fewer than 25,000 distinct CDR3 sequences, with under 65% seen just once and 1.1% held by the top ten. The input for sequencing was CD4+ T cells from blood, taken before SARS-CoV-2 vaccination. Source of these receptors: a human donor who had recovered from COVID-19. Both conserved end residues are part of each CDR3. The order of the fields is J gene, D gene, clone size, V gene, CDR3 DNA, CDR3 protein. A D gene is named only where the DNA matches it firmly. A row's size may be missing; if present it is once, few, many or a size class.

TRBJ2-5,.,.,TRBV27,TGTGCCAGCAGTCGGAACCAAGAGACTCAGTACTTC,CASSRNQETQYF
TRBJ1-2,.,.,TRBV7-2,TGTGCCAGCAGCCCCCGACAGTTTGTAGAGTTGGGCTACACCTTC,CASSPRQFVELGYTF
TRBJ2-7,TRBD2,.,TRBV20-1,TGCAGTGCTAGAGATGCCCTAGCGGGAGCCCTTAGGGAGCAGTACTTC,CSARDALAGALREQYF
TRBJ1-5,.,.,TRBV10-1,TGCGCCAGCAGCGCGGGACTACAGCCCCAGCATTTT,CASSAGLQPQHF
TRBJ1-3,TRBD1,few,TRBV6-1,TGTGCCAGCAGACCAGGGGGCGCGGGGTCTCACACCATATATTTT,CASRPGGAGSHTIYF
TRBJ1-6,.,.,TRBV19,TGTGCCAGTAGTATTAGCAAGTCACTACCCCTCCACTTT,CASSISKSLPLHF
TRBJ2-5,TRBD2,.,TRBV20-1,TGCAGTGCCCAACCCCCTAGCGGGGAAGAGACCCAGTACTTC,CSAQPPSGEETQYF
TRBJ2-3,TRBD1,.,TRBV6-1,TGTGCCAGCAGCCGACAGGGGTACACAGATACGCAGTATTTT,CASSRQGYTDTQYF
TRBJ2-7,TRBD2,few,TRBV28,TGTGCCAGCAGTTCAGAACTAGCGGGTAAGATCTACGAGCAGTACTTC,CASSSELAGKIYEQYF
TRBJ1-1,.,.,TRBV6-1,TGTGCCAGCACAGACAGACCGAACACTGAAGCTTTCTTT,CASTDRPNTEAFF
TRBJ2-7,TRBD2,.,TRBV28,TGTGCCAGCAGTCTACAACCGGGACTACCGATCAGACGGTCCTACGAGCAGTACTTC,CASSLQPGLPIRRSYEQYF
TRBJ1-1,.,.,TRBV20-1,TGCAGTGCTATCTCCGGGTGGTCTGAAGCTTTCTTT,CSAISGWSEAFF
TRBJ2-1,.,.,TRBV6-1,TGTGCCAGCAGCCCCCAAGGAGTGAATGAGCAGTTCTTC,CASSPQGVNEQFF
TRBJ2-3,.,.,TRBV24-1,TGTGCCACCAGTGATTTCGGACCCCTCGGGGATACGCAGTATTTT,CATSDFGPLGDTQYF
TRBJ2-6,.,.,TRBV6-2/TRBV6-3,TGTGCCAGCAGTTCGTTAGGGAGCTCTGGGGCCAACGTCCTGACTTTC,CASSSLGSSGANVLTF
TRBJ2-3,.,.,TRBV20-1,TGCAGTGCTATCAGACTCCTACGGGGCCCAGATACGCAGTATTTT,CSAIRLLRGPDTQYF
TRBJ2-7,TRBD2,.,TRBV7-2,TGTGCCAGCAGCTACCGGACTAGCGGGCAACTCAGCACCTACGAGCAGTACTTC,CASSYRTSGQLSTYEQYF
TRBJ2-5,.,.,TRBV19,TGTGCCAGTAGCCTCAAGGGGGAGACCCAGTACTTC,CASSLKGETQYF
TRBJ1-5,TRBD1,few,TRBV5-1,TGCGCCAGCAGCGAGGGGACAGGCAATCAGCCCCAGCATTTT,CASSEGTGNQPQHF
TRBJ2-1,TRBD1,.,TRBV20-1,TGCAGTGCTAGTTACAGGGGACCAAGCTCCTACAATGAGCAGTTCTTC,CSASYRGPSSYNEQFF
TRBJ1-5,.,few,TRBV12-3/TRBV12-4,TGTGCCAGCAGTTTTGGGGGCGGACAGCCCCAGCATTTT,CASSFGGGQPQHF
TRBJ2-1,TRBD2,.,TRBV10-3,TGTGCCATCAGTGAGACTAGACTAGCGGGAGGGCCTGGCTCCTACAATGAGCAGTTCTTC,CAISETRLAGGPGSYNEQFF
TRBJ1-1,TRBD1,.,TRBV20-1,TGCAGTGCTAGCGGACAGGGAGAAACTGAAGCTTTCTTT,CSASGQGETEAFF
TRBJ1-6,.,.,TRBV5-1,TGCGCCAGCAGCTTGGCGGGGGAATATTCACCCCTCCACTTT,CASSLAGEYSPLHF
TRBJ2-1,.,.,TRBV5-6,TGTGCCAGCAGCTTGCTCGGGGCGTCCTACAATGAGCAGTTCTTC,CASSLLGASYNEQFF
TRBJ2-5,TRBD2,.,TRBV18,TGTGCCAGCTCACCACTCCCCCGGGGGGGAGAGACCCAGTACTTC,CASSPLPRGGETQYF
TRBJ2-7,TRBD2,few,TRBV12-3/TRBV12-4,TGTGCCAGCAGTCCCCGGTTAGCGGGAGCCCACGAGCAGTACTTC,CASSPRLAGAHEQYF
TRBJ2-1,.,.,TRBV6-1,TGTGCCAGCAGTCGCTCCCCAGGGGTATACAATGAGCAGTTCTTC,CASSRSPGVYNEQFF
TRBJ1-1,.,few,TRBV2,TGTGCCAGCAGTGGGGACCTGAACACTGAAGCTTTCTTT,CASSGDLNTEAFF
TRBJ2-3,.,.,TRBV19,TGTGCCAGTAGCCCGAGCCCAGATACGCAGTATTTT,CASSPSPDTQYF
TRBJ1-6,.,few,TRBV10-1,TGCGCCAGCAGGGAAGGGGCCTCACCCCTCCACTTT,CASREGASPLHF
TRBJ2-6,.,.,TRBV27,TGTGCCAGCAGTACCCCTTCAGCTTCTGGGGCCAACGTCCTGACTTTC,CASSTPSASGANVLTF
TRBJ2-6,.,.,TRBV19,TGTGCCACCTACGATGGCTCTGGGGCCAACGTCCTGACTTTC,CATYDGSGANVLTF
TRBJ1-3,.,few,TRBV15,TGTGCCACAGCCTTAGGTGAGGGCTCTGGAAACACCATATATTTT,CATALGEGSGNTIYF